These 30 T cell receptor beta chains came from one sample sequenced in a study of blood T cell repertoires in COVID-19. Sequencing used immunoSEQ multiplex PCR; TCRdb keeps in-frame clones, though not all of them. The data contain around 310,000 clones, roughly nine tenths of them singletons. The specimen was PBMCs or T cells enriched from blood (not recorded which). These receptor sequences come from a woman under 40 who had recovered from COVID-19.

This clone was observed once. The chain recombines TRBV28 with TRBJ2-3; 10 bases agree with TRBD2. The length of the CDR3 is 18 residues. The germline V gene encodes CDR1 MDHEN and CDR2 SYDVKM. V gave up 6 bases and J gave up 1 base; unmatched junction bases: 13. CDR3 DNA sequence: TGTGCCAGCAGGCCCGAAAGTTTAGGACTAGCGGGCACAGATACGCAGTATTTT. Its protein is CASRPESLGLAGTDTQYF.

This clone was counted a few times. In nucleotides, the CDR3 is TGTGCCAGCGTCCCAACTAGCGGGAGCACAGATACGCAGTATTTT. Its translation is CASVPTSGSTDTQYF. This sequence joins TRBV3-1 (or the pseudogene TRBV3-2) and TRBJ2-3, with 9 bases matching TRBD2. Trimming took 8 bases from V and 0 from J; bases not matched to a gene: 6. CDR1 and CDR2 from the germline V gene are LGHDT and YNNKEL (reference sequence). This CDR3 is built from 15 residues.

This rearrangement joins TRBV19 to TRBJ1-5; no definite D call. CDR1 is LNHDA and CDR2 is SQIVND in the germline V gene (reference sequence). Trimming cost V 11 bases and J 5 bases, with 16 bases left between them. The length of the CDR3 is 13 residues. The CDR3 region is CASNLGRDQPQHF. The CDR3 coding sequence is TGTGCCTCGAACTTGGGCAGAGATCAGCCCCAGCATTTT.

The J gene is TRBJ2-2, the V gene TRBV3-1 (or the pseudogene TRBV3-2), with TRBD2 matching over 13 bases. The CDR3 consists of 20 residues. Trimming at V came to 0 bases and at J to 2 bases, leaving 9 bases not matched to a gene. Per germline, CDR1 LGHDT and CDR2 YNNKEL (reference sequence). Here the CDR3 reads CASSQEIPTSGRLNTGELFF. The CDR3 nucleotides read TGTGCCAGCAGCCAAGAAATCCCGACTAGCGGGAGGTTAAACACCGGGGAGCTGTTTTTT.

In DNA, the CDR3 is TGTGCCAGCAGTTACTCGTACGGGGGTTTGGGCGAGCAGTACTTC. It translates to CASSYSYGGLGEQYF. This rearrangement joins TRBV6-5 to TRBJ2-7; TRBD2 might be the D (6 bases). CDR3 length equals 15 residues. The V and J ends lost 0 bases and 6 bases respectively, with 15 bases between them. Germline V lookup: CDR1 MNHEY, CDR2 SVGAGI.

V gene TRBV15 combines with J gene TRBJ1-5, with 9 bases that match TRBD1. Trimming at V came to 3 bases and at J to 2 bases, leaving 11 bases not matched to a gene. The CDR3 is made up of 18 amino acids. CDR1 is LNHNV, CDR2 YYDKDF, per germline (reference sequence). The CDR3 bases are TGTGCCACCAGCAGTCTGGGACAGGGTTTAAGGGGCAATCAGCCCCAGCATTTT. Protein product: CATSSLGQGLRGNQPQHF.

V usage is TRBV2 and J usage is TRBJ2-5, with D tentatively TRBD2 (6 bases). From germline, CDR1 is SNHLY and CDR2 FYNNEI. Trimming stripped 11 bases from V and 2 bases from J, with 18 bases between. The CDR3 has 14 residues. Written as DNA, the CDR3 is TGTGCCGGCACGGGAGTAAAGAGACAAGAGACCCAGTACTTC. It yields the protein CAGTGVKRQETQYF. Based on the CDR3 plus reference TRBV2 and TRBJ2-5, the full variable domain is EPEVTQTPSHQVTQMGQEVILRCVPISNHLYFYWYRQILGQKVEFLVSFYNNEISEKSEIFDDQFSVERPDGSNFTLKIRSTKLEDSAMYFCAGTGVKRQETQYFGPGTRLLVL.

This clone appeared a few times. DNA of the CDR3: TGTGCCAGCAGTTACGAAAATAACGGGGAGACCCAGTACTTC. It translates to CASSYENNGETQYF. The chain has TRBV6-5 and TRBJ2-5; no clear D. Per the germline V gene, CDR1 is MNHEY and CDR2 is SVGAGI. The CDR3 has 14 amino acids. V was trimmed by 2 bases and J by 5 bases, leaving 12 bases between them.

The rearrangement joins TRBV11-3 to TRBJ2-7, with no clear D. CDR3 size: 12 residues. In germline, CDR1 is SGHNT, CDR2 YENEEA. The V end was cut by 0 bases, the J end by 7 bases, with 7 bases between. In DNA, the CDR3 is TGTGCCAGCAGCTTAGACGGCAGGGAGCAGTACTTC. It encodes CASSLDGREQYF. Based on the CDR3 plus reference TRBV11-3 and TRBJ2-7, the full variable domain is EAGVVQSPRYKIIEKKQPVAFWCNPISGHNTLYWYLQNLGQGPELLIRYENEEAVDDSQLPKDRFSAERLKGVDSTLKIQPAELGDSAVYLCASSLDGREQYFGPGTRLTVT.

In nucleotides, the CDR3 is TGCGCCAGCAGCTTGGTAGGAGACTACGAGCAGTACTTC. It yields the protein CASSLVGDYEQYF. This chain uses TRBV5-1 with TRBJ2-7; D uncertain. This CDR3 comprises 13 residues. Trimming shortened V by 0 bases and J by 3 bases, and 7 bases separated the two germline ends. Germline CDR1 and CDR2: SGHRS and YFSETQ. Filled out from reference TRBV5-1 and TRBJ2-7, the complete variable domain reads KAGVTQTPRYLIKTRGQQVTLSCSPISGHRSVSWYQQTPGQGLQFLFEYFSETQRNKGNFPGRFSGRQFSNSRSEMNVSTLELGDSALYLCASSLVGDYEQYFGPGTRLTVT.

J is TRBJ1-1 and V is TRBV18; 7 nucleotides match TRBD1. This CDR3 has 18 residues. The germline CDR1 and CDR2 sequences are KGHSH and LQKENI. The J segment lost 0 bases and the V segment lost 2 bases, leaving 12 bases of the junction unmatched. CDR3 sequence reads: CASSPTQQGRVMNTEAFF. Here the CDR3 DNA reads TGTGCCAGCTCACCAACTCAACAGGGGCGGGTGATGAACACTGAAGCTTTCTTT.

V is TRBV18 and J is TRBJ1-3, with D possibly being TRBD1 (6 bases). The CDR3 sequence is 15 residues long. V lost 3 bases and J lost 0, with 9 bases in between. In germline, CDR1 is KGHSH, CDR2 LQKENI. The CDR3 protein is CASSPQTGSGNTIYF. The DNA of the CDR3 is TGTGCCAGCTCACCGCAGACAGGCTCTGGAAACACCATATATTTT.

About this clone itself: Different DNA sequences within this sample yield the same CDR3. The rearrangement joins TRBV27 to TRBJ2-1; 13 positions agree with TRBD2. Trimming at V came to 4 bases and at J to 5 bases, leaving 2 bases not matched to a gene. The CDR3 consists of 15 residues. The germline V gene has CDR1 MNHEY and CDR2 SMNVEV (reference sequence). As DNA, the CDR3 is TGTGCCAGCAGTTCGGGGACTAGCGGGGACAATGAGCAGTTCTTC. This sequence encodes CASSSGTSGDNEQFF.

The chain employs TRBV3-1 (or the pseudogene TRBV3-2) and TRBJ1-2; TRBD1 is a possible D gene (5 bases). The germline V gene has CDR1 LGHDT and CDR2 YNNKEL (reference sequence). Trimming took 2 bases from V and 2 from J, leaving 6 bases between them. This CDR3 region has 13 residues. CDR3 region: CASSQYRNYGYTF. In nucleotides, the CDR3 is TGTGCCAGCAGCCAATACAGGAACTATGGCTACACCTTC.

V and J are TRBV28 and TRBJ1-2, with a weak D call TRBD1 (5 bases). The CDR3 consists of 13 residues. Trimming removed 6 bases from V and 7 bases from J, with 15 bases in between. The germline V gene encodes CDR1 MDHEN and CDR2 SYDVKM. The CDR3 coding sequence is TGTGCCAGCAGGTCGGGGGGAAGAACTGGCTACACCTTC. This translates into CASRSGGRTGYTF.

The rearrangement joins TRBV28 to TRBJ2-1, with 10 bases that match TRBD2. Unmatched junction bases numbered 18, after V lost 3 bases and J lost 7 bases. The CDR3 consists of 19 residues. Germline lookup yields CDR1 MDHEN and CDR2 SYDVKM. Here the CDR3 reads CASSLSLAGATDRQNEQFF. The CDR3 nucleotides are TGTGCCAGCAGTTTGAGTCTAGCGGGAGCTACCGACCGGCAAAATGAGCAGTTCTTC.

The chain joins TRBV3-1 (or the pseudogene TRBV3-2) to TRBJ2-5, with a possible D match to TRBD1 (5 bases). The CDR3 totals 15 residues. V lost 0 bases to trimming and J lost 5 bases, with 13 bases between them. Germline V gives CDR1 LGHDT, CDR2 YNNKEL (reference sequence). CDR3 residues: CASSQDGLGPETQYF. DNA for the CDR3: TGTGCCAGCAGCCAAGATGGTTTGGGGCCGGAGACCCAGTACTTC.

Worth noting for this clone: Germline and junction disagree at one end, which may indicate a read error. The gene calls are TRBV6-5 and TRBJ1-5; TRBD1 is a possible D gene (5 bases). CDR1 and CDR2 from the germline V gene are MNHEY and SVGAGI. The CDR3 is 16 amino acids. The CDR3 coding sequence is TGTGCCACCAGTTACGGGGGGGGTAGTAGCAATCAGCCCCAGCATTTT. Its translation: CATSYGGGSSNQPQHF.

This clone occurred once. V and J are TRBV27 and TRBJ2-1; D remains unclear. The germline gives CDR1 MNHEY, CDR2 SMNVEV (reference sequence). The CDR3 totals 13 residues. With 2 bases removed from V and 4 bases from J, the gap between germline ends came to 6 bases. The CDR3 nucleotides read TGTGCCAGCAGTTTAGCGCGTTACAATGAGCAGTTCTTC. Protein sequence: CASSLARYNEQFF.

The chain employs TRBV6-5 and TRBJ2-1; possibly TRBD2 for D (5 bases). The CDR3 has 12 amino acids. Germline V CDR1 and CDR2: MNHEY, SVGAGI. V shed 8 bases and J shed 2 bases, with 7 bases lying between them. In nucleotides, the CDR3 is TGTGCCAGCGGACTCCCCTACAATGAGCAGTTCTTC. Translation gives CASGLPYNEQFF.

This clone was counted once. The J gene is TRBJ2-3, the V gene TRBV19; 9 bases align to TRBD2. The CDR3 is made up of 16 amino acids. From germline, CDR1 is LNHDA and CDR2 SQIVND (reference sequence). Trimming removed 9 bases from V and 4 bases from J; junction bases left unmatched: 14. The chain's CDR3 is CASIPFAGGPADTQYF. In DNA form, the CDR3 reads TGTGCCAGCATCCCGTTTGCGGGAGGGCCCGCAGATACGCAGTATTTT.

The chain employs TRBV10-3 and TRBJ2-2; 9 positions agree with TRBD1. The CDR3 is 16 residues long. Trimming cost V 4 bases and J 7 bases; bases outside gene matches: 10. The germline V gene encodes CDR1 ENHRY and CDR2 SYGVKD. The CDR3 DNA reads as TGTGCCATCAGTGTTCAACAGGGGGCTTATGGCGGGGAGCTGTTTTTT. It is translated as CAISVQQGAYGGELFF.

This rearrangement joins TRBV12-5 to TRBJ2-7, with TRBD2 matching over 7 bases. The V gene end was trimmed by 5 bases and the J gene end by 5 bases; junction bases not matched to a gene: 12. CDR1 is LGHNT and CDR2 is FRNRAP in the germline V gene. The CDR3 is made up of 15 amino acids. CDR3 in amino acids: CASGAPRGSFHEQYF. CDR3 DNA sequence: TGTGCTAGTGGTGCCCCCCGCGGGAGTTTCCACGAGCAGTACTTC. The full variable domain, in which reference TRBV12-5 and TRBJ2-7 provide the parts outside the CDR3, is DARVTQTPRHKVTEMGQEVTMRCQPILGHNTVFWYRQTMMQGLELLAYFRNRAPLDDSGMPKDRFSAEMPDATLATLKIQPSEPRDSAVYFCASGAPRGSFHEQYFGPGTRLTVT.

This rearrangement joins TRBV18 to TRBJ2-1; D not resolved. The V and J ends lost 5 bases and 5 bases respectively, with 10 bases between them. From germline, CDR1 is KGHSH and CDR2 LQKENI. This CDR3 region has 13 residues. CDR3 amino acids: CASSLASNNEQFF. The DNA for the CDR3 is TGTGCCAGCTCATTAGCCAGTAACAATGAGCAGTTCTTC.

The chain uses TRBV19 and TRBJ2-7; 8 nucleotides match TRBD1. CDR1 is LNHDA and CDR2 is SQIVND in the germline V gene (reference sequence). With V trimmed by 1 base and J by 5 bases, 10 bases remained unmatched. The CDR3 is made up of 16 amino acids. The chain's CDR3 is CASSIATTGVSHEQYF. Written as DNA, the CDR3 is TGTGCCAGTAGTATAGCCACGACAGGGGTAAGCCACGAGCAGTACTTC.

This clone appeared a single time. The rearrangement uses TRBV29-1 and TRBJ2-7; perhaps TRBD1 as D (5 bases). CDR1 is SQVTM, CDR2 ANQGSEA, per germline. Trimming took off 6 bases at V and 2 bases at J, with 14 bases between the two ends. The CDR3 is 13 residues long. The CDR3 region has the DNA TGCAGCGTAAGACAGACGGCCGCCTACGAGCAGTACTTC. It specifies CSVRQTAAYEQYF.

This chain uses TRBV6-4 with TRBJ1-1, with TRBD1 identical over 8 bases. CDR1 MRHNA and CDR2 SNTAGT come from the germline V gene. J was trimmed by 4 bases and V by 6 bases; bases with no gene match: 4. The CDR3 totals 13 residues. The CDR3 DNA sequence: TGTGCCAGCAGCGGGACAGGCGGCACTGAAGCTTTCTTT. Protein product: CASSGTGGTEAFF.

This clone was detected only a few times. V and J are TRBV7-2 and TRBJ1-1; 7 bases are a match to TRBD1. The CDR3 has 15 amino acids. Looked up from germline, CDR1 is SGHTA and CDR2 is FQGNSA. J gave up 0 bases and V 1 base, and 2 bases lay outside the gene matches. This CDR3 is CASSLVGQLNTEAFF. CDR3 DNA: TGTGCCAGCAGCTTAGTGGGACAGTTGAACACTGAAGCTTTCTTT. The variable domain in full, completed from reference TRBV7-2 and TRBJ1-1, reads GAGVSQSPSNKVTEKGKDVELRCDPISGHTALYWYRQSLGQGLEFLIYFQGNSAPDKSGLPSDRFSAERTGGSVSTLTIQRTQQEDSAVYLCASSLVGQLNTEAFFGQGTRLTVV.

This sequence joins TRBV25-1 and TRBJ1-2, with 9 bases lining up with TRBD1. Germline V gene lookup returns CDR1 MGHDK and CDR2 SYGVNS. This CDR3 region has 15 residues. The ends lost 10 bases at V and 4 bases at J; junction bases unmatched: 13. CDR3: CAIKTLGQGTYGYTF. The CDR3 DNA follows: TGTGCCATCAAAACTCTAGGACAGGGGACCTATGGCTACACCTTC.

This sequence joins TRBV6-5 and TRBJ2-3; TRBD2 matches at 8 bases. The germline V gene encodes CDR1 MNHEY and CDR2 SVGAGI. V shed 4 bases and J 3 bases; nucleotides not matched to a gene: 3. CDR3 length: 14 residues. CDR3 nucleotide sequence: TGTGCCAGCAGTTTAGCGGGATGGACAGATACGCAGTATTTT. Translation gives CASSLAGWTDTQYF.